This T cell receptor beta chain is drawn from a study of blood T cell repertoires in COVID-19. The data were produced by immunoSEQ multiplex PCR, yet TCRdb's version contains in-frame clones alone and is incomplete. The data show nearly 400,000 clones, over 85% seen once. Trimming pared 4 bases from V and 2 bases from J, leaving 14 bases between. Germline lookup yields CDR1 SEHNR and CDR2 FQNEAQ (reference sequence). The CDR3 loop spans 15 amino acids. The TCR sequence derives from a woman in her 30s who had recovered from COVID-19. Sequenced sample: PBMCs or T cells enriched from blood (not recorded which). The chain uses TRBV7-9 and TRBJ1-2; D is ambiguous. CDR3 loop: CASSSPPGSNYGYTF. The CDR3 DNA reads as TGTGCCAGCAGCTCCCCCCCGGGGTCCAACTATGGCTACACCTTC. Based on the CDR3 plus reference TRBV7-9 and TRBJ1-2, the full variable domain is DTGVSQNPRHKITKRGQNVTFRCDPISEHNRLYWYRQTLGQGPEFLTYFQNEAQLEKSRLLSDRFSAERPKGSFSTLEIQRTEQGDSAMYLCASSSPPGSNYGYTFGSGTRLTVV.